This T cell receptor (beta chain) was retrieved from a study of blood T cells in healthy people across ages. Sample-barcoded 5' priming and a J-beta primer mix drove a second PCR of 7 to 11 cycles. Each of the cDNA molecules was tagged by a template-switch adaptor with 12 random nucleotides. Each CDR3 protein is one row after TCRdb ran MiXCR on the 5' RACE reads. The sample contains 750,000 to 950,000 distinct CDR3 sequences, around 24% of which appear only once. Germline CDR1 reads LGHDT; CDR2 reads YNNKEL (reference sequence). Trimming removed 4 bases from V and 4 bases from J; junction bases left unmatched: 9. The CDR3 is 16 amino acids. The same data also went into a second study, on T cells of mothers and their children.

Sequenced material: blood. This clonotype was obtained from a boy between 5 and 17 years old in good health. The V gene is TRBV3-1, the J gene TRBJ2-3; 9 nucleotides agree with TRBD2. CDR3 bases: TGTGCCAGCAGCCCCCTAGGCGGGGGGGGATCAGATACGCAGTATTTT. Encoded protein: CASSPLGGGGSDTQYF.